Sequencing of this T cell receptor beta chain was carried out in a study of cytomegalovirus exposure and HLA in healthy donors. The PCR ran on 60 Vbeta and 13 Jbeta primers. Sequenced by immunoSEQ multiplex PCR; TCRdb stores in-frame clones only, minus some. Of about 200,000 clones in the sample, 73% were seen once. V was pared by 2 bases and J by 5 bases, with 4 bases of the junction left unmatched. The CDR3 has 16 residues. Germline V gives CDR1 LGHNA, CDR2 YNFKEQ. The V gene is TRBV4-2, the J gene TRBJ2-1, with 12 bases lining up with TRBD2. The TCR was taken from a woman aged 25 to 39 in good health and CMV-seronegative. The specimen sequenced was PBMCs. CDR3 DNA: TGTGCCAGCAGCCAACCTTCTAGCGGGGGGGACAATGAGCAGTTCTTC. Amino acids: CASSQPSSGGDNEQFF.